These T cell receptor beta chains were read from a single sample in a study of human T cells and chemical hapten exposure. TCRdb re-called the RACE reads through MiXCR, storing one row per CDR3 protein. This sample has some 84,000 distinct CDR3 sequences, with 10% to 11% found just once. The starting material was whole blood, obtained in connection with sensitization to the hapten diphenylcyclopropenone (DPC). All receptors derive from a woman between 45 and 65 years old with alopecia areata. Some clones in this sample may be carry-over from other donors' samples. The conserved cysteine and the conserved F or W are not part of the CDR3 here.

>TRBJ2-1|TRBV7-3
ASSLMTTGEQF
>TRBJ1-1|TRBV3-1
ASSQTDRVTEAF
>TRBJ2-1|TRBV9
ASSVGSSGSTNEQF
>TRBJ2-5|TRBV10-2
ASSDWGTSGQETQY
>TRBJ2-2|TRBV3-1
ASRGLGMTGELF
>TRBJ2-5|TRBV12-3/TRBV12-4
ASRGGEETQY
>TRBJ2-3|TRBV2
ASRMDRGRDTQY
>TRBJ2-7|TRBV12-3/TRBV12-4
ASSPHYEQY
>TRBJ2-1|TRBV11-2
ASSLGRAGVSEQF
>TRBJ1-5|TRBV12-3/TRBV12-4
ASSYSGTGTSNQPQH
>TRBJ2-7|TRBV7-6
ASSLTADPYEQY
>TRBJ1-1|TRBV3-1
ASSLRTGRGTEAF
>TRBJ2-5|TRBV5-5
ASSLASPETQY
>TRBJ2-3|TRBV6-5
ASSYPPAPSGDTDTQY
>TRBJ1-2|TRBV9
ASSPGRGGSNYGYT
>TRBJ1-5|TRBV6-6
ATGEPNQPQH
>TRBJ2-7|TRBV6-5
ASSVRDGSYEQY
>TRBJ2-1|TRBV30
AWSALTYNEQF
>TRBJ2-7|TRBV29-1
SAARDPGAEQY
>TRBJ1-2|TRBV7-9
ASSWGQGSANYGYT
>TRBJ2-3|TRBV20-1
SARPRSRTDTQY
>TRBJ2-7|TRBV6-5
ASSRGPSGEQY
>TRBJ1-6|TRBV30
AWSLGGSVRNSPLH